The clone carrying this T cell receptor (beta chain) was picked up a small number of times. The sample originates from a study of OX40 agonist ivuxolimab in advanced cancers. Clones were sequenced by immunoSEQ multiplex PCR, and TCRdb holds only the in-frame ones, with some missing. The sample carries about 76,000 clones, roughly 89% recorded once. The germline CDR1 and CDR2 sequences are SGHTA and FQGNSA. V was cut by 1 base and J by 5 bases, with 8 bases left in between. This CDR3 spans 13 amino acids. The TCR originated in an adult with an advanced solid tumor such as melanoma, head and neck, liver or kidney cancer. This rearrangement joins TRBV7-2 to TRBJ1-1; D gene uncertain. This sample comprised CD4+ or CD8+ T cells sorted from blood, obtained in a trial of the OX40 agonist ivuxolimab. CDR3 coding DNA: TGTGCCAGCAGCTTAGTTAGGGTAACTGAAGCTTTCTTT. It encodes CASSLVRVTEAFF.